This passage covers 32 T cell receptor beta chains from one sample sequenced in a study of Ad26.COV2.S vaccination and SARS-CoV-2 variants (dated by TCRdb to about 2021). What the treatment or condition label conveys for this sample: some 19 received Ad26.COV2.S at low or high dose, single or two shots; about 5 received placebo; per-sample allocation not given. Repertoires of vaccine and placebo recipients were sequenced from samples taken on day 63 after the first injection. Libraries came from the immunoSEQ multiplex PCR assay. TCRdb re-hosts the immuneACCESS table, in-frame sequences only. Its copies lack some clones; in the studies checked, an unresolved V gene accounts for under half of them, and the cause for the rest is not known. The sample records some 390,000 clones, about 88% of which are singletons. The ten largest make up 1.9% of the sample. The specimen comprised peripheral blood, sampled in a trial of Ad26.COV2.S vaccine versus placebo. The source is a person between 18 and 65 years old who received the Ad26.COV2.S COVID-19 vaccine or a placebo.

V is TRBV10-1 and J is TRBJ2-5; 11 bases agree with TRBD2. Germline trimming cut 6 bases from V and 2 bases from J; bases unmatched to any gene: 8. This CDR3 is 16 amino acids long. The V gene's germline CDR1 is WNHNN and CDR2 SYGVQD (reference sequence). CDR3 in DNA: TGCGCCAGCAGCCCGGGACTAGCGGCACGGCAAGAGACCCAGTACTTC. The encoded protein is CASSPGLAARQETQYF.

V and J are TRBV12-3 or TRBV12-4 and TRBJ1-2; D gene uncertain. This CDR3 comprises 13 residues. V was cut by 3 bases and J by 5 bases, with 10 bases left in between. CDR3 residues: CASSLGQFYGYTF. The CDR3 DNA is TGTGCCAGCAGTTTGGGCCAGTTTTATGGCTACACCTTC.

The chain couples TRBV24-1 to TRBJ2-1; 8 bases are a match to TRBD2. This CDR3 region has 14 residues. Germline V gives CDR1 KGHDR, CDR2 SFDVKD. V trimming: 3 bases; J trimming: 9 bases; junction bases outside the gene matches: 6. CDR3 sequence reads: CATSDVTSAGEQFF. CDR3 DNA sequence: TGTGCCACCAGTGATGTGACTAGCGCGGGTGAGCAGTTCTTC.

This clone was counted a single time. The chain combines TRBV7-9 with TRBJ1-5; 7 bases are a match to TRBD1. Germline lookup yields CDR1 SEHNR and CDR2 FQNEAQ (reference sequence). The ends lost 2 bases at V and 4 bases at J; junction bases unmatched: 2. The CDR3 is 14 amino acids. As DNA, the CDR3 is TGTGCCAGCAGCTTACAGGGGGAGAATCAGCCCCAGCATTTT. This translates into CASSLQGENQPQHF.

V is TRBV6-2 or TRBV6-3 and J is TRBJ2-5, with TRBD1 matching over 8 bases. This CDR3 region has 14 residues. CDR1 and CDR2 (germline): MNHEY, SVGEGT. The V gene end was trimmed by 4 bases and the J gene end by 5 bases; junction bases not matched to a gene: 6. CDR3 residues: CASSSQGAGETQYF. The CDR3 nucleotides are TGTGCCAGCAGTTCCCAGGGGGCGGGGGAGACCCAGTACTTC.

The genes are TRBV19 and TRBJ2-7, with 9 positions matching TRBD1. With V trimmed by 7 bases and J by 4 bases, 11 bases remained unmatched. There are 15 residues in the CDR3. Looked up from germline, CDR1 is LNHDA and CDR2 is SQIVND (reference sequence). CDR3 protein: CASTYAGTGNYEQYF. As DNA, the CDR3 is TGTGCCAGTACCTACGCCGGGACAGGGAATTACGAGCAGTACTTC.

The chain joins TRBV12-3 or TRBV12-4 to TRBJ1-2; D gene ambiguous. The CDR3 sequence is 12 residues long. Trimming removed 5 bases from V and 8 bases from J, with 12 bases in between. CDR3 in DNA: TGTGCCAGCAGTCCACCAGTTTGGGGCTACACCTTC. Encoded protein: CASSPPVWGYTF.

The chain is built from TRBV5-4 and TRBJ2-1; 7 bases are shared with TRBD1. The CDR3 extends over 15 amino acids. Germline V CDR1 and CDR2: SGHNT, YYREEE (reference sequence). Trimming took 5 bases from V and 9 from J; bases not matched to a gene: 14. The CDR3 DNA sequence: TGTGCCAGCAGTTTTGGCGCCGGGACAGAGGCTGAGCAGTTCTTC. Amino acid sequence: CASSFGAGTEAEQFF.

For this clone: The same CDR3 can be traced to other DNA sequences in this sample. The chain has TRBV5-1 and TRBJ2-7; TRBD2 is a possible D gene (6 bases). The CDR3 covers 13 residues. In germline, CDR1 is SGHRS, CDR2 YFSETQ. With 2 bases removed from V and 0 bases from J, the gap between germline ends came to 6 bases. The CDR3 DNA reads TGCGCCAGCAGCTTCGGGAGCTCCTACGAGCAGTACTTC. It translates to CASSFGSSYEQYF.

This sequence joins TRBV30 and TRBJ2-5; D not resolved. Between the trimmed V and J ends, which lost 4 bases and 6 bases, there was a span of 12 bases. This CDR3 is built from 12 residues. Germline CDR1 is GTSNPN and CDR2 is SVGIG (reference sequence). CDR3 residues: CAWTSLGQTQYF. Here the CDR3 DNA reads TGTGCCTGGACCTCCCTCGGCCAGACCCAGTACTTC.

The V call is TRBV5-1, the J call TRBJ2-3; TRBD1 matches 9 bases. This CDR3 comprises 15 residues. Germline assignment: CDR1 SGHRS and CDR2 YFSETQ. J gave up 6 bases and V 1 base, and 6 bases lay outside the gene matches. The CDR3 loop is CASSLTSDRGDTQYF. The CDR3 nucleotides are TGCGCCAGCAGCTTGACTAGCGACAGGGGGGATACGCAGTATTTT.

The rearrangement joins TRBV27 to TRBJ2-7; 10 nucleotides match TRBD1. The CDR3 extends over 14 amino acids. The ends lost 6 bases at V and 3 bases at J; junction bases unmatched: 5. CDR1 is MNHEY and CDR2 is SMNVEV in the germline V gene (reference sequence). CDR3 sequence: CASRRQGADYEQYF. The CDR3 DNA sequence: TGTGCCAGCAGAAGACAGGGGGCTGACTACGAGCAGTACTTC.

The genes are TRBV24-1 and TRBJ1-1, with TRBD1 matching 9 bases. J lost 10 bases, V lost 3 bases, and 8 bases had no gene match. This CDR3 region has 14 residues. Germline assignment: CDR1 KGHDR and CDR2 SFDVKD. The CDR3 reads CATSDPWTGVGAFF. Here the CDR3 DNA reads TGTGCCACCAGTGATCCCTGGACAGGGGTTGGAGCTTTCTTT.

V is TRBV3-1 (or the pseudogene TRBV3-2) and J is TRBJ2-1, with TRBD2 matching over 10 bases. This CDR3 comprises 18 residues. The V gene's germline CDR1 is LGHDT and CDR2 YNNKEL (reference sequence). J was trimmed by 4 bases and V by 0 bases; bases with no gene match: 9. The CDR3 coding sequence is TGTGCCAGCAGCCAAGAGAGCGGCCGACTAGCGGGTTACAATGAGCAGTTCTTC. It translates to CASSQESGRLAGYNEQFF.

J is TRBJ1-6 and V is TRBV7-7; 7 positions agree with TRBD1. The V gene end was trimmed by 5 bases and the J gene end by 8 bases; junction bases not matched to a gene: 15. CDR1 and CDR2 from the germline V gene are SSHAT and FNYEAQ (reference sequence). The CDR3 has 17 residues. CDR3 sequence reads: CASSTPSGTVKDSPLHF. The CDR3 bases are TGTGCCAGCAGCACCCCGTCCGGGACAGTTAAAGATTCACCCCTCCACTTT.

The chain joins TRBV7-2 to TRBJ1-2; D perhaps matches TRBD1 (5 bases). V lost 1 base and J lost 7, with 16 bases in between. CDR3 size: 15 residues. CDR1 is SGHTA, CDR2 FQGNSA, per germline. This chain's CDR3 is CASSLGGTKGLGYTF. The CDR3 DNA reads TGTGCCAGCAGCTTAGGAGGGACCAAGGGGCTTGGCTACACCTTC.

The genes are TRBV19 and TRBJ2-1, with TRBD1 matching over 8 bases. The CDR3 runs 14 residues. The germline CDR1 and CDR2 sequences are LNHDA and SQIVND (reference sequence). V gave up 7 bases and J gave up 6 bases; unmatched junction bases: 8. CDR3 sequence (DNA): TGTGCCAGTATGAAGCAGGGGGCGTTCAATGAGCAGTTCTTC. This encodes CASMKQGAFNEQFF.

The rearrangement links TRBV13 to TRBJ1-1; 9 nucleotides agree with TRBD1. This CDR3 region has 17 residues. The V segment lost 5 bases and the J segment 4 bases; nucleotides outside the gene matches: 14. Germline assignment: CDR1 PRHDT and CDR2 FYEKMQ (reference sequence). CDR3 region: CASSGFGYRGQGTEAFF. CDR3 DNA sequence: TGTGCCAGCAGCGGCTTCGGATACAGGGGGCAGGGCACTGAAGCTTTCTTT.

The rearrangement joins TRBV2 to TRBJ2-5, with a tentative D call TRBD1 (5 bases). CDR1 and CDR2 (germline): SNHLY, FYNNEI. Trimming stripped 7 bases from V and 1 base from J, with 10 bases between. This CDR3 is 13 amino acids long. The CDR3 here is CASTGPIQETQYF. The CDR3 region has the DNA TGTGCCAGCACAGGGCCTATCCAAGAGACCCAGTACTTC.

The chain recombines TRBV2 with TRBJ2-2, with 11 positions matching TRBD2. V was clipped by 4 bases and J by 5 bases; unmatched bases: 3. Germline lookup yields CDR1 SNHLY and CDR2 FYNNEI. CDR3 length: 15 residues. The CDR3 is CASSGLAGRTGELFF. CDR3 bases: TGTGCCAGCAGTGGACTAGCGGGAAGGACCGGGGAGCTGTTTTTT.

This clone was seen just once. V usage is TRBV15 and J usage is TRBJ1-1; 7 positions match TRBD1. There are 17 residues in the CDR3. V was pared by 0 bases and J by 1 base, with 8 bases of the junction left unmatched. CDR1 and CDR2 from the germline V gene are LNHNV and YYDKDF (reference sequence). CDR3 bases: TGTGCCACCAGCAGAGATAGACAGGGCTGGGGGAACACTGAAGCTTTCTTT. This gives the protein CATSRDRQGWGNTEAFF.

This sequence joins TRBV7-2 and TRBJ1-1; TRBD1 might be the D (5 bases). This CDR3 is 12 amino acids long. Germline V CDR1 and CDR2: SGHTA, FQGNSA. V lost 3 bases and J 7 bases, leaving 9 bases between the germline ends. The CDR3 is CASSFYGGEAFF. The CDR3 DNA reads TGTGCCAGCAGCTTCTATGGGGGTGAAGCTTTCTTT. The complete variable domain, with remaining parts taken from reference TRBV7-2 and TRBJ1-1, reads GAGVSQSPSNKVTEKGKDVELRCDPISGHTALYWYRQSLGQGLEFLIYFQGNSAPDKSGLPSDRFSAERTGGSVSTLTIQRTQQEDSAVYLCASSFYGGEAFFGQGTRLTVV.

This rearrangement joins TRBV6-4 to TRBJ2-2; D not resolved. The germline V and J ends were trimmed by 0 bases and 5 bases, with 10 bases remaining between them. Germline V gene sequence: CDR1 MRHNA, CDR2 SNTAGT. The length of the CDR3 is 15 residues. Here the CDR3 reads CASSDSMEKTGELFF. CDR3 bases: TGTGCCAGCAGTGACTCGATGGAGAAGACCGGGGAGCTGTTTTTT.

The chain has TRBV7-8 and TRBJ2-3; D is perhaps TRBD1 (5 bases). The germline V gene has CDR1 SGHVS and CDR2 FQNEAQ. The CDR3 is made up of 17 amino acids. The V end lost 6 bases, the J end lost 0 bases, and 19 bases lay between the germline ends. The CDR3: CASRLKRGGSSTDTQYF. The CDR3 DNA reads TGTGCCAGCAGACTAAAAAGGGGCGGCTCTAGCACAGATACGCAGTATTTT.

The chain recombines TRBV30 with TRBJ2-3; D remains ambiguous. The germline CDR1 and CDR2 sequences are GTSNPN and SVGIG (reference sequence). The CDR3 totals 11 residues. The V and J ends lost 1 base and 6 bases respectively, with 5 bases between them. The CDR3 protein is CAWSGADTQYF. CDR3 nucleotides: TGTGCCTGGAGTGGAGCGGATACGCAGTATTTT.

This clone is a singleton in its sample. The J gene is TRBJ2-3, the V gene TRBV10-3; D is uncertain. The CDR3 is made up of 13 amino acids. Germline-derived CDR1 and CDR2 are ENHRY and SYGVKD. Deletions cut 6 bases from V and 1 base from J, with 8 bases between. The chain's CDR3 is CAIRGPGTDTQYF. CDR3 DNA sequence: TGTGCCATCAGGGGTCCCGGCACAGATACGCAGTATTTT.

The genes are TRBV6-5 and TRBJ1-4; D remains unclear. Trimming took off 0 bases at V and 0 bases at J, with 8 bases between the two ends. This CDR3 has 16 residues. Germline CDR1 is MNHEY and CDR2 is SVGAGI. This chain's CDR3 is CASSYSGTTTNEKLFF. In nucleotides, the CDR3 is TGTGCCAGCAGTTACTCGGGCACCACAACTAATGAAAAACTGTTTTTT.

CDR3 nucleotide sequence: TGTGCCTGGAGTTTCTCCTACGAGCAGTACTTC. Translation gives CAWSFSYEQYF. V usage is TRBV30 and J usage is TRBJ2-7; no clear D. This CDR3 region has 11 residues. Germline V gives CDR1 GTSNPN, CDR2 SVGIG (reference sequence). The V gene lost 2 bases and the J gene lost 0 bases, with 2 bases spanning the gap. The full variable domain, rest sourced from reference TRBV30 and TRBJ2-7, is SQTIHQWPATLVQPVGSPLSLECTVEGTSNPNLYWYRQAAGRGLQLLFYSVGIGQISSEVPQNLSASRPQDRQFILSSKKLLLSDSGFYLCAWSFSYEQYFGPGTRLTVT.

The rearrangement links TRBV20-1 to TRBJ2-3; 7 nucleotides align to TRBD2. Trimming cost V 3 bases and J 6 bases; bases outside gene matches: 6. The CDR3 is 13 amino acids. Germline V lookup: CDR1 DFQATT, CDR2 SNEGSKA (reference sequence). The CDR3 reads CSASTSASDTQYF. The CDR3, as DNA: TGCAGTGCTAGTACTAGCGCCAGCGATACGCAGTATTTT.

A remark on this clone: A junction boundary mismatches the germline segment, possibly from a read error. The chain combines TRBV10-1 with TRBJ2-3; 9 nucleotides match TRBD2. The CDR3 is 16 residues long. From germline, CDR1 is WNHNN and CDR2 SYGVQD (reference sequence). CDR3 sequence reads: CAILHEGNKGREGYMW. CDR3 sequence (DNA): TGCGCCATTTTACACGAGGGAAATAAAGGGCGGGAGGGCTATATGTGG.

The chain carries TRBV28 and TRBJ2-3; D is ambiguous. CDR3 length: 14 amino acids. Looked up from germline, CDR1 is MDHEN and CDR2 is SYDVKM. V was clipped by 2 bases and J by 5 bases, with 11 bases between them. CDR3 sequence (DNA): TGTGCCAGCAGTTTACTTGTAGCCGGAGATACGCAGTATTTT. Translation: CASSLLVAGDTQYF. Based on the CDR3 plus reference TRBV28 and TRBJ2-3, the full variable domain is DVKVTQSSRYLVKRTGEKVFLECVQDMDHENMFWYRQDPGLGLRLIYFSYDVKMKEKGDIPEGYSVSREKKERFSLILESASTNQTSMYLCASSLLVAGDTQYFGPGTRLTVL.

The chain is built from TRBV9 and TRBJ1-1; D possibly corresponds to TRBD1 (6 bases). Per germline, CDR1 SGDLS and CDR2 YYNGEE. V was pared by 2 bases and J by 4 bases, with 15 bases between. The CDR3 has 15 residues. CDR3 sequence reads: CASSVETGSGTEAFF. In DNA form, the CDR3 reads TGTGCCAGCAGCGTGGAAACAGGGTCAGGCACTGAAGCTTTCTTT.